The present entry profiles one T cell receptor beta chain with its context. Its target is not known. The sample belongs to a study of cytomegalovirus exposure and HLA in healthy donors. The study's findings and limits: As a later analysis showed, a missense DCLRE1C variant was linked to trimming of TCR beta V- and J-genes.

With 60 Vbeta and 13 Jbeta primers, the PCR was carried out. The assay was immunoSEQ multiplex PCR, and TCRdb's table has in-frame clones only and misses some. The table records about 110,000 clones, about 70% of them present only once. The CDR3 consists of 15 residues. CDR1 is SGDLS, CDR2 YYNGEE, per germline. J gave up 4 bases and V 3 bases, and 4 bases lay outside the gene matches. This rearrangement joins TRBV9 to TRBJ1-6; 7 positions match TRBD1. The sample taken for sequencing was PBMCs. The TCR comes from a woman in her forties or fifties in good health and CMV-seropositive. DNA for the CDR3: TGTGCCAGCAGCGCCTGGGACAGTTATAATTCACCCCTCCACTTT. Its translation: CASSAWDSYNSPLHF.